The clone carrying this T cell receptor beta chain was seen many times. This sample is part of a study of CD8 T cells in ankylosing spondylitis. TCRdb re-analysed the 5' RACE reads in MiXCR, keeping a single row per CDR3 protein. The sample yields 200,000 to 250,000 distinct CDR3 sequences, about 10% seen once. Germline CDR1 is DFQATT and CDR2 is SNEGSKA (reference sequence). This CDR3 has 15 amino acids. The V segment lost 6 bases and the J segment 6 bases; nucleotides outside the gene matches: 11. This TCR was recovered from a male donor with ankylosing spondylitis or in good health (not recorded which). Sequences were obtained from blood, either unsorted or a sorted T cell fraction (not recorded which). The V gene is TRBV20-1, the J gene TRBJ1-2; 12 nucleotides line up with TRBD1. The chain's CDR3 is CSAINPGTGGDGYTF. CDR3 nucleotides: TGCAGTGCCATCAACCCCGGGACAGGGGGCGATGGCTACACCTTC.